The next 20 T cell receptor beta chains were all read from a single sample in a study of T cells after yellow fever vaccination. TCRdb used MiXCR to reprocess the 5' RACE reads, holding one entry per CDR3 protein. The repertoire holds a few hundred thousand distinct CDR3 sequences, around 4.3% seen once, with less than 20% in the top ten. Source: PBMCs, taken 15 days after the yellow fever booster vaccination. These receptors came from a man aged 18-30 years who received the YFV17D yellow fever vaccine.

This clonotype appeared a few times. V and J are TRBV11-2 and TRBJ2-7; no definite D call. The V gene's germline CDR1 is SGHAT and CDR2 FQNNGV. V lost 6 bases and J lost 1, with 16 bases in between. The CDR3 has 15 amino acids. CDR3 sequence reads: CASRSARGRSYEQYF. The CDR3, as DNA: TGTGCCAGCAGGTCGGCAAGAGGAAGGTCCTACGAGCAGTACTTC.

The chain couples TRBV7-2 to TRBJ2-4; D call uncertain. With 1 base removed from V and 7 bases from J, the gap between germline ends came to 2 bases. CDR1 is SGHTA and CDR2 is FQGNSA in the germline V gene. The length of the CDR3 is 11 residues. This CDR3 reads CASSLVNIQYF. The CDR3, as DNA: TGTGCCAGCAGCTTAGTGAACATTCAGTACTTC. The complete variable domain, with remaining parts taken from reference TRBV7-2 and TRBJ2-4, reads GAGVSQSPSNKVTEKGKDVELRCDPISGHTALYWYRQSLGQGLEFLIYFQGNSAPDKSGLPSDRFSAERTGGSVSTLTIQRTQQEDSAVYLCASSLVNIQYFGAGTRLSVL.

At least ten counts were recorded for this clonotype. The chain employs TRBV6-1 and TRBJ2-3; no clear D gene. Germline V gives CDR1 MNHNS, CDR2 SASEGT. This CDR3 has 12 amino acids. V lost 2 bases, J lost 5 bases, and 5 bases lay in between. This CDR3 reads CASSEWEDTQYF. CDR3 sequence (DNA): TGTGCCAGCAGTGAATGGGAAGATACGCAGTATTTT.

This clonotype was detected many times. V is TRBV12-3 or TRBV12-4 and J is TRBJ1-1; perhaps TRBD1 as D (6 bases). With 3 bases removed from V and 7 bases from J, the gap between germline ends came to 6 bases. This CDR3 region has 11 residues. The CDR3 reads CASSFRGEAFF. The CDR3 DNA follows: TGTGCCAGCAGTTTCAGGGGTGAAGCTTTCTTT.

This clonotype was counted ten times or more. V is TRBV11-2 and J is TRBJ2-7; no clear D gene. The CDR3 is 15 residues long. Trimming stripped 0 bases from V and 0 bases from J, with 9 bases between. From germline, CDR1 is SGHAT and CDR2 FQNNGV. The CDR3 DNA reads as TGTGCCAGCAGCTTAGAAGTTGCGGCCTCCTACGAGCAGTACTTC. It is translated as CASSLEVAASYEQYF.

There are many counts of this clonotype. The chain has TRBV9 and TRBJ1-3; D is unresolved. The germline V gene encodes CDR1 SGDLS and CDR2 YYNGEE. Trimming cost V 0 bases and J 0 bases, with 10 bases left between them. The length of the CDR3 is 16 residues. The CDR3 bases are TGTGCCAGCAGCGTAGATCCCCACTTCTCTGGAAACACCATATATTTT. Amino acid sequence: CASSVDPHFSGNTIYF.

The chain employs TRBV19 and TRBJ1-5; possibly TRBD1 for D (6 bases). The ends were cut back, 6 bases at V and 6 bases at J, with 15 bases in the middle. The CDR3 extends over 14 amino acids. CDR1 and CDR2 from the germline V gene are LNHDA and SQIVND (reference sequence). CDR3 DNA sequence: TGTGCCAGTAGCTACAGGGCAGAGGGTCAGCCCCAGCATTTT. Translated, it gives CASSYRAEGQPQHF.

CDR3 in amino acids: CASRGGGHEYEQYV. The CDR3 DNA follows: TGTGCCAGCAGGGGCGGGGGGCACGAGTACGAGCAGTACGTC. The rearrangement uses TRBV2 and TRBJ2-7, with 8 nucleotides matching TRBD2. The CDR3 sequence is 14 residues long. Trimming at V came to 6 bases and at J to 4 bases, leaving 8 bases not matched to a gene. From germline, CDR1 is SNHLY and CDR2 FYNNEI.

In its sample, this clonotype was seen a few times. The chain links TRBV12-3 or TRBV12-4 to TRBJ1-5; D not certain. The V end lost 6 bases, the J end lost 4 bases, and 13 bases lay between the germline ends. CDR3 length: 14 residues. In DNA, the CDR3 is TGTGCCAGCAGCCGTCAGGCATTTAATCAGCCCCAGCATTTT. Protein: CASSRQAFNQPQHF.

This clonotype was found many times. The chain combines TRBV20-1 with TRBJ1-1; no firm D call. This CDR3 is 13 amino acids long. The V gene's germline CDR1 is DFQATT and CDR2 SNEGSKA (reference sequence). Trimming took off 3 bases at V and 3 bases at J, with 11 bases between the two ends. CDR3 nucleotides: TGCAGTGCTAGTCGCCCGGGAGACACTGAAGCTTTCTTT. This translates into CSASRPGDTEAFF.

This clonotype occurred a few times. J is TRBJ2-2 and V is TRBV5-5; no firm D call. CDR1 SGHKS and CDR2 YYEKEE come from the germline V gene (reference sequence). The V end lost 4 bases, the J end lost 1 base, and 11 bases lay between the germline ends. The CDR3 consists of 15 residues. The CDR3 reads CASSPTPQNTGELFF. The DNA of the CDR3 is TGTGCCAGCAGCCCGACCCCCCAGAACACCGGGGAGCTGTTTTTT.

V and J are TRBV5-1 and TRBJ2-1; 8 bases fit TRBD1. Losses at the gene ends were 4 bases for V and 9 bases for J; bases not matched to a gene: 3. The CDR3 consists of 12 residues. Germline CDR1 and CDR2: SGHRS and YFSETQ. The CDR3 nucleotides read TGCGCCAGCAGCATACAGGGGGGTGAGCAGTTCTTC. Protein product: CASSIQGGEQFF.

The chain links TRBV7-2 to TRBJ2-5; D unresolved. The CDR3 extends over 14 amino acids. Germline assignment: CDR1 SGHTA and CDR2 FQGNSA. The V end lost 5 bases, the J end lost 1 base, and 11 bases lay between the germline ends. CDR3 in DNA: TGTGCCAGCAGCACCTGGTTCGGCCAAGAGACCCAGTACTTC. Translating it yields CASSTWFGQETQYF. The full variable domain, rest sourced from reference TRBV7-2 and TRBJ2-5, is GAGVSQSPSNKVTEKGKDVELRCDPISGHTALYWYRQSLGQGLEFLIYFQGNSAPDKSGLPSDRFSAERTGGSVSTLTIQRTQQEDSAVYLCASSTWFGQETQYFGPGTRLLVL.

This clonotype was seen repeatedly, ten times or more. The V call is TRBV7-9, the J call TRBJ2-5; no clear D. The CDR3 has 14 residues. The V gene lost 8 bases and the J gene lost 1 base, with 14 bases spanning the gap. Germline CDR1 reads SEHNR; CDR2 reads FQNEAQ (reference sequence). The CDR3: CASLPEWGQETQYF. The CDR3 nucleotides are TGTGCCAGCTTGCCGGAGTGGGGCCAAGAGACCCAGTACTTC.

A few counts support this clonotype. CDR3 in amino acids: CARPLAGPREQYF. The CDR3 DNA follows: TGCGCCAGGCCACTAGCGGGCCCGAGAGAGCAGTACTTC. The chain uses TRBV10-1 and TRBJ2-7; 9 bases fit TRBD2. The length of the CDR3 is 13 residues. V was clipped by 9 bases and J by 7 bases; unmatched bases: 10. The germline V gene has CDR1 WNHNN and CDR2 SYGVQD (reference sequence).

The gene calls are TRBV6-2 or TRBV6-3 and TRBJ1-1; 11 nucleotides align to TRBD1. Trimming cost V 5 bases and J 11 bases; bases outside gene matches: 10. CDR1 and CDR2 from the germline V gene are MNHEY and SVGEGT. CDR3 length: 14 residues. In nucleotides, the CDR3 is TGTGCCAGCAGTCGGGGACAGGGGGGACGTGGTGCTTTCTTT. Translating it yields CASSRGQGGRGAFF.

This clonotype was counted ten times or more. The V and J genes are TRBV12-3 or TRBV12-4 and TRBJ2-7; D perhaps matches TRBD1 (5 bases). Trimming took 5 bases from V and 2 from J, leaving 13 bases between them. This CDR3 has 14 residues. CDR3 amino acids: CASSLGASPYEQYF. DNA for the CDR3: TGTGCCAGCAGTCTAGGGGCGAGCCCCTACGAGCAGTACTTC.

In its sample, this clonotype was seen many times. This chain links TRBV6-2 or TRBV6-3 with TRBJ2-5; D may be TRBD2 (6 bases). Germline lookup yields CDR1 MNHEY and CDR2 SVGEGT. The CDR3 runs to 12 residues. The ends were cut back, 6 bases at V and 2 bases at J, with 7 bases in the middle. CDR3 amino acids: CASRGLQETQYF. In DNA, the CDR3 is TGTGCCAGCAGGGGACTGCAAGAGACCCAGTACTTC.

This clonotype was observed many times. The chain employs TRBV5-1 and TRBJ2-1; TRBD1 aligns across 10 bases. The germline V gene encodes CDR1 SGHRS and CDR2 YFSETQ. The CDR3 spans 15 residues. V dropped 4 bases and J dropped 6; count of bases not matched to a gene: 7. The CDR3 nucleotides read TGCGCCAGCAGCCAGCCGGGACAGGGGACCAATGAGCAGTTCTTC. Protein product: CASSQPGQGTNEQFF.

This clonotype was observed many times. This sequence joins TRBV6-2 or TRBV6-3 and TRBJ1-5; 7 nucleotides agree with TRBD1. CDR1 and CDR2 from the germline V gene are MNHEY and SVGEGT. Losses at the gene ends were 6 bases for V and 4 bases for J; bases not matched to a gene: 6. The CDR3 runs 14 residues. CDR3 residues: CASSYRQGNQPQHF. The CDR3 DNA sequence: TGTGCCAGCAGCTACAGACAGGGTAATCAGCCCCAGCATTTT.